The sequence of this T cell receptor (beta chain) was determined in a study of blood T cell repertoires in COVID-19. Study details: Donors in the United States, Italy and Spain gave samples during acute or convalescent COVID-19. The cDNA or gDNA used as material had been derived from T cells, B-cell-depleted T cells, or PBMCs.

In the original processing: Scientists estimated how many nucleated cells there were by amplifying reference gene primers. Some clones are missing from TCRdb's copy, which holds only in-frame ones; the method was immunoSEQ multiplex PCR. The V and J calls and clone size were taken over from that table, and D and trimming were inferred from the DNA. The data show more than 85,000 clones, 85% seen once. The CDR3 extends over 12 amino acids. V lost 4 bases to trimming and J lost 6 bases, with 11 bases between them. Germline V gene lookup returns CDR1 SGHNT and CDR2 YYREEE (reference sequence). The receptor comes from an elderly man with acute or convalescent COVID-19. The sample was peripheral blood. The chain carries TRBV5-4 and TRBJ2-7; tentatively, D is TRBD2 (8 bases). CDR3 sequence: CASSREGAEQYF. Written as DNA, the CDR3 is TGTGCCAGCAGCCGGGAGGGGGCCGAGCAGTACTTC.